The next 14 T cell receptor beta chains were all read from a single sample in a study of response to subunit inactivated influenza vaccine. TCRdb redid the calling of the RT-PCR reads with MiXCR, one entry per CDR3 protein. The sample includes more than 450,000 distinct CDR3 sequences, about 10% of them seen just once. The sequencing here drew on PBMCs from blood, taken on the day of vaccination. These receptors were taken from a man aged 45-60 years who received an inactivated influenza vaccine.

This clonotype was seen only a few times. The chain joins TRBV29-1 to TRBJ2-4; 8 bases fit TRBD1. Germline V gene lookup returns CDR1 SQVTM and CDR2 ANQGSEA. J lost 6 bases, V lost 4 bases, and 8 bases had no gene match. This CDR3 contains 14 residues. The CDR3 region has the DNA TGCAGCGTTGGGGACAGGTACATGTCAAACATTCAGTACTTC. It is translated as CSVGDRYMSNIQYF.

The rearrangement uses TRBV5-1 and TRBJ2-3; the D gene is possibly TRBD1 (8 bases). The CDR3 is 17 residues long. Germline loops: CDR1 SGHRS, CDR2 YFSETQ. V shed 4 bases and J shed 3 bases, with 21 bases lying between them. CDR3 region: CASSPQGGGSRTDTQYF. The DNA of the CDR3 is TGCGCCAGCAGCCCACAGGGGGGGGGATCGAGGACAGATACGCAGTATTTT.

This clonotype showed up just a few times. The rearrangement links TRBV5-1 to TRBJ1-6; D is unresolved. Per germline, CDR1 SGHRS and CDR2 YFSETQ. Between the trimmed V and J ends, which lost 5 bases and 7 bases, there was a span of 22 bases. This CDR3 is built from 17 residues. The CDR3 nucleotides are TGCGCCAGCAGACACGTCGGAGGCTCGCTTCGGAATTCACCCCTCCACTTT. Translation: CASRHVGGSLRNSPLHF.

This clonotype was detected only a few times. The rearrangement links TRBV3-1 to TRBJ1-4, with no clear D. Germline-derived CDR1 and CDR2 are LGHDT and YNNKEL (reference sequence). V shed 0 bases and J shed 5 bases, with 16 bases lying between them. This CDR3 has 17 residues. In DNA form, the CDR3 reads TGTGCCAGCAGCCAAGATCGTTGGGCCAGAATAAATGAAAAACTGTTTTTT. This encodes CASSQDRWARINEKLFF.

The J gene is TRBJ1-4, the V gene TRBV5-5; perhaps TRBD1 as D (5 bases). V was pared by 3 bases and J by 3 bases, with 18 bases between. Per the germline V gene, CDR1 is SGHKS and CDR2 is YYEKEE (reference sequence). This CDR3 has 17 amino acids. The CDR3 region has the DNA TGTGCCAGCAGCTCGGACTGGGGGAGTGGAGCTAATGAAAAACTGTTTTTT. This gives the protein CASSSDWGSGANEKLFF.

This clonotype was observed a few times. The V call is TRBV28, the J call TRBJ2-5, with 9 bases lining up with TRBD1. The V segment lost 5 bases and the J segment 4 bases; nucleotides outside the gene matches: 8. Germline V gene lookup returns CDR1 MDHEN and CDR2 SYDVKM. The CDR3 is made up of 15 amino acids. CDR3: CASSPRGQGGETQYF. The DNA of the CDR3 is TGTGCCAGCAGTCCGAGGGGACAGGGAGGAGAGACCCAGTACTTC.

The chain links TRBV6-6 to TRBJ2-7; no firm D call. The CDR3 consists of 13 residues. Per the germline V gene, CDR1 is MNHNY and CDR2 is SVGAGI (reference sequence). Trimming left V 2 bases short and J 2 bases short, with 7 bases between. The CDR3 DNA reads TGTGCCAGCAGTTACGGCAGTCCCTACGAGCAGTACTTC. Encoded protein: CASSYGSPYEQYF.

The rearrangement links TRBV19 to TRBJ2-2, with TRBD1 identical over 7 bases. CDR1 and CDR2 from the germline V gene are LNHDA and SQIVND (reference sequence). The CDR3 runs 13 residues. The ends lost 9 bases at V and 3 bases at J; junction bases unmatched: 4. As DNA, the CDR3 is TGTGCCAGCAACCAGGGGGACACCGGGGAGCTGTTTTTT. This codes for CASNQGDTGELFF.

This chain joins TRBV5-5 and TRBJ1-5; 7 bases agree with TRBD1. Germline CDR1 reads SGHKS; CDR2 reads YYEKEE (reference sequence). The CDR3 runs to 18 residues. The trim removed 0 bases at V and 2 bases at J, leaving 11 bases unmatched. The CDR3 bases are TGTGCCAGCAGCTTGGGTCCCTTAAGGGGGCTTGGCAATCAGCCCCAGCATTTT. The encoded protein is CASSLGPLRGLGNQPQHF.

This clonotype was counted at least ten times. This chain joins TRBV11-2 and TRBJ2-7, with TRBD1 identical over 9 bases. Losses at the gene ends were 1 base for V and 4 bases for J; bases not matched to a gene: 5. This CDR3 spans 15 amino acids. Per the germline V gene, CDR1 is SGHAT and CDR2 is FQNNGV. CDR3 coding DNA: TGTGCCAGCAGCTTAGTTGGGACAGGGACGTACGAGCAGTACTTC. Translating gives CASSLVGTGTYEQYF. The full variable domain, with the rest looked up from reference TRBV11-2 and TRBJ2-7, is EAGVAQSPRYKIIEKRQSVAFWCNPISGHATLYWYQQILGQGPKLLIQFQNNGVVDDSQLPKDRFSAERLKGVDSTLKIQPAKLEDSAVYLCASSLVGTGTYEQYFGPGTRLTVT.

The chain carries TRBV7-8 and TRBJ2-7, with D uncertain. V was shortened by 6 bases and J by 1 base, with 10 bases between the two germline ends. The CDR3 covers 13 residues. Germline V gene data show CDR1 as SGHVS and CDR2 as FQNEAQ. The CDR3 DNA reads TGTGCCAGCAGTAACAGCAGGTCCTACGAGCAGTACTTC. Residues: CASSNSRSYEQYF.

V gene TRBV20-1 combines with J gene TRBJ2-3; D gene uncertain. The CDR3 has 15 amino acids. Trimming took off 5 bases at V and 1 base at J, with 16 bases between the two ends. Germline V gene data show CDR1 as DFQATT and CDR2 as SNEGSKA (reference sequence). The CDR3 loop is CSAWSADWGTDTQYF. In DNA, the CDR3 is TGCAGTGCTTGGTCTGCGGATTGGGGCACAGATACGCAGTATTTT.

V gene TRBV12-3 or TRBV12-4 combines with J gene TRBJ2-3; no clear D. The CDR3 length is 13 residues. Trimming took 8 bases from V and 5 from J, leaving 14 bases between them. The CDR3, as DNA: TGTGCCAGCTTGGGTCCCTCGTTAGATACGCAGTATTTT. Amino acid sequence: CASLGPSLDTQYF.

The chain joins TRBV12-3 or TRBV12-4 to TRBJ2-4; no definite D call. The CDR3 length is 14 residues. Trimming shortened V by 0 bases and J by 8 bases, and 11 bases separated the two germline ends. The CDR3 loop is CASSLALSADIQYF. The DNA of the CDR3 is TGTGCCAGCAGTTTAGCGCTAAGTGCCGACATTCAGTACTTC.